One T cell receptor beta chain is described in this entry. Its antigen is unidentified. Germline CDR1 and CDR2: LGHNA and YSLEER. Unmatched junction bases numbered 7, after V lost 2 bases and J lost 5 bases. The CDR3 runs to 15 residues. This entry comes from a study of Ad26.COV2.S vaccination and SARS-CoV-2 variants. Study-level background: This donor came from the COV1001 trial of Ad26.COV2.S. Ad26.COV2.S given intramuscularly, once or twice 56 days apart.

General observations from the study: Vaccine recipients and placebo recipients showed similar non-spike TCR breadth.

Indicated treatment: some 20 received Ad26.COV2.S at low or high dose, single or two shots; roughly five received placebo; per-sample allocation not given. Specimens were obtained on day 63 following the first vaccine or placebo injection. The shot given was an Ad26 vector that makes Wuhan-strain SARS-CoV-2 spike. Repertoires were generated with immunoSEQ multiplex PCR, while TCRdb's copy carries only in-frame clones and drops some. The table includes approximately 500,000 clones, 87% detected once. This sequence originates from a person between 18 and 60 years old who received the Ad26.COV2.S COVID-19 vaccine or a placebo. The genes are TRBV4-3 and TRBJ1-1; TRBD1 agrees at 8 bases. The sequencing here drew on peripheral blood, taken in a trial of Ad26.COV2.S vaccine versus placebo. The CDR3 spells CASSQFTGGGTEAFF. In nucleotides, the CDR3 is TGCGCCAGCAGCCAATTCACAGGGGGAGGAACTGAAGCTTTCTTT.